One and the same sample provided the 23 T cell receptor beta chains below, sequenced in a study of blood T cell repertoires in COVID-19. The data were produced by immunoSEQ multiplex PCR, yet TCRdb's version contains in-frame clones alone and is incomplete. The profile shows more than 350,000 clones, 80% to 90% of them singletons. Sequencing was performed on PBMCs or T cells enriched from blood (not recorded which). The source of these receptors is a man aged 18 to 30 who had recovered from COVID-19.

This clone was found a few times. CDR3 sequence reads: CASRDRADLSNYGYTF. The CDR3 region has the DNA TGTGCCAGTAGAGACAGGGCCGACCTTTCTAACTATGGCTACACCTTC. This chain links TRBV19 with TRBJ1-2, with 7 bases lining up with TRBD1. The CDR3 covers 16 residues. Germline V lookup: CDR1 LNHDA, CDR2 SQIVND (reference sequence). After removal of 6 bases from V and 0 bases from J, the junction contained 10 bases not matched to a gene. Complete variable domain (other parts from reference TRBV19 and TRBJ1-2): DGGITQSPKYLFRKEGQNVTLSCEQNLNHDAMYWYRQDPGQGLRLIYYSQIVNDFQKGDIAEGYSVSREKKESFPLTVTSAQKNPTAFYLCASRDRADLSNYGYTFGSGTRLTVV.

The chain links TRBV29-1 to TRBJ1-2, with TRBD1 matching 10 bases. With V trimmed by 6 bases and J by 7 bases, 14 bases remained unmatched. Germline values: CDR1 SQVTM, CDR2 ANQGSEA. This CDR3 has 15 residues. This CDR3 reads CSVSVGATGGLGYTF. As DNA, the CDR3 is TGCAGCGTCTCAGTGGGTGCGACAGGGGGCCTTGGCTACACCTTC.

The V call is TRBV28, the J call TRBJ1-5, with no clear D. Germline CDR1 is MDHEN and CDR2 is SYDVKM. V was clipped by 4 bases and J by 1 base, with 5 bases between them. CDR3 length equals 13 residues. For the CDR3, the DNA is TGTGCCAGCAGTTATGTAAGCAATCAGCCCCAGCATTTT. It specifies CASSYVSNQPQHF.

This clone was detected once. The chain links TRBV2 to TRBJ2-6, with D unresolved. The germline CDR1 and CDR2 sequences are SNHLY and FYNNEI. V gave up 2 bases and J gave up 1 base, with 6 bases separating them. There are 15 residues in the CDR3. The CDR3 coding sequence is TGTGCCAGCAGTGAACTTAGATCTGGGGCCAACGTCCTGACTTTC. Encoded protein: CASSELRSGANVLTF.

The rearrangement joins TRBV5-1 to TRBJ2-2; no reliable D call. V lost 4 bases to trimming and J lost 0 bases, with 7 bases between them. Germline V gene data show CDR1 as SGHRS and CDR2 as YFSETQ. The CDR3 is 14 residues long. The CDR3 nucleotides read TGCGCCAGCAGCCTAGAAGCGAACACCGGGGAGCTGTTTTTT. This encodes CASSLEANTGELFF.

This chain connects TRBV6-5 to TRBJ2-2, with unresolved D. CDR1 and CDR2 from the germline V gene are MNHEY and SVGAGI. There are 15 residues in the CDR3. V dropped 0 bases and J dropped 1 base, with 6 bases sitting between them. This chain's CDR3 is CASSYSRENTGELFF. The CDR3 DNA reads as TGTGCCAGCAGTTACTCCCGCGAGAACACCGGGGAGCTGTTTTTT.

The count of this clone is one. The chain links TRBV7-6 to TRBJ2-1; 7 bases match TRBD2. This CDR3 is built from 18 residues. Germline V gene data show CDR1 as SGHVS and CDR2 as FNYEAQ. Trimming at V came to 3 bases and at J to 0 bases, leaving 11 bases not matched to a gene. DNA for the CDR3: TGTGCCAGCAGCTTGGCTAATAGCGGGTACAGCTCCTACAATGAGCAGTTCTTC. It specifies CASSLANSGYSSYNEQFF.

The chain uses TRBV7-2 and TRBJ2-7; 9 nucleotides match TRBD2. The CDR3 extends over 15 amino acids. V trimming: 3 bases; J trimming: 3 bases; junction bases outside the gene matches: 6. Germline values: CDR1 SGHTA, CDR2 FQGNSA. The CDR3: CASSFLTSGLYEQYF. DNA of the CDR3: TGTGCCAGCAGCTTCCTGACTAGCGGCCTCTACGAGCAGTACTTC. The whole variable domain, filled in from reference TRBV7-2 and TRBJ2-7, reads GAGVSQSPSNKVTEKGKDVELRCDPISGHTALYWYRQSLGQGLEFLIYFQGNSAPDKSGLPSDRFSAERTGGSVSTLTIQRTQQEDSAVYLCASSFLTSGLYEQYFGPGTRLTVT.

The chain carries TRBV7-9 and TRBJ1-4; 11 positions match TRBD1. Germline V gene data show CDR1 as SEHNR and CDR2 as FQNEAQ (reference sequence). This CDR3 region has 16 residues. V trimming: 1 base; J trimming: 2 bases; junction bases outside the gene matches: 0. The CDR3 sequence: CASSLGDRGTNEKLFF. CDR3 nucleotide sequence: TGTGCCAGCAGCTTAGGGGACAGGGGGACTAATGAAAAACTGTTTTTT.

The CDR3 DNA reads as TGTGCCAGCAGCTTAGAATGGCGGGGTAATCGGGAGACCCAGTACTTC. Protein product: CASSLEWRGNRETQYF. The chain combines TRBV7-2 with TRBJ2-5, with a tentative D call TRBD2 (6 bases). V lost 1 base to trimming and J lost 5 bases, with 17 bases between them. Germline-derived CDR1 and CDR2 are SGHTA and FQGNSA. The CDR3 length is 16 residues.

J is TRBJ2-3 and V is TRBV9, with 9 bases lining up with TRBD1. Germline values: CDR1 SGDLS, CDR2 YYNGEE. V shed 4 bases and J 4 bases; nucleotides not matched to a gene: 22. This CDR3 contains 20 residues. The CDR3 coding sequence is TGTGCCAGCAGCACCCCCCTTGGGGACAGGGTAATGAATATCGCAGATACGCAGTATTTT. Protein product: CASSTPLGDRVMNIADTQYF.

The CDR3 is CSASRGQGAGELFF. In nucleotides, the CDR3 is TGCAGTGCTAGTAGGGGACAGGGGGCCGGGGAGCTGTTTTTT. The V and J genes are TRBV20-1 and TRBJ2-2; TRBD1 matches 11 bases. Germline values: CDR1 DFQATT, CDR2 SNEGSKA (reference sequence). Germline trimming cut 3 bases from V and 6 bases from J; bases unmatched to any gene: 3. The CDR3 contains 14 residues.

The V and J genes are TRBV7-2 and TRBJ2-7; TRBD1 is a possible D gene (5 bases). Germline-derived CDR1 and CDR2 are SGHTA and FQGNSA. Trimming stripped 4 bases from V and 0 bases from J, with 10 bases between. The CDR3 has 14 residues. In DNA form, the CDR3 reads TGTGCCAGCAGCTCCTCGACAGCCTCCTACGAGCAGTACTTC. Translating gives CASSSSTASYEQYF.

Only a few counts were recorded for this clone. The chain carries TRBV10-3 and TRBJ1-2; tentatively, D is TRBD1 (6 bases). Trimming stripped 3 bases from V and 2 bases from J, with 10 bases between. The CDR3 totals 14 residues. Looked up from germline, CDR1 is ENHRY and CDR2 is SYGVKD. CDR3 in amino acids: CAISDTGLNYGYTF. The DNA for the CDR3 is TGTGCCATCAGTGATACAGGGCTCAACTATGGCTACACCTTC.

This clone was observed a single time. In the same sample, other DNA sequences code for this CDR3. V gene TRBV7-9 combines with J gene TRBJ2-1; a possible D gene is TRBD2 (6 bases). V lost 5 bases, J lost 8 bases, and 10 bases lay in between. The CDR3 consists of 12 residues. CDR1 SEHNR and CDR2 FQNEAQ come from the germline V gene (reference sequence). In DNA, the CDR3 is TGTGCCAGCAGCCTCGGCGGGGATGAGCAGTTCTTC. Protein sequence: CASSLGGDEQFF.

The rearrangement joins TRBV7-9 to TRBJ1-2, with TRBD1 matching 8 bases. Germline CDR1 reads SEHNR; CDR2 reads FQNEAQ (reference sequence). This CDR3 spans 15 amino acids. The V gene end was trimmed by 5 bases and the J gene end by 3 bases; junction bases not matched to a gene: 8. This CDR3 is CASSADRDRDYGYTF. CDR3 DNA sequence: TGTGCCAGCAGCGCGGACAGGGATCGTGACTATGGCTACACCTTC.

The chain uses TRBV28 and TRBJ2-7; D perhaps matches TRBD1 (6 bases). V gave up 4 bases and J gave up 0 bases, with 13 bases separating them. The CDR3 loop spans 15 amino acids. Germline values: CDR1 MDHEN, CDR2 SYDVKM. This chain's CDR3 is CASSSQGLPSYEQYF. For the CDR3, the DNA is TGTGCCAGCAGTTCCCAGGGGCTCCCCTCCTACGAGCAGTACTTC.

The chain is built from TRBV4-1 and TRBJ1-2; TRBD1 agrees at 7 bases. CDR3 size: 14 residues. After removal of 1 base from V and 7 bases from J, the junction contained 6 bases not matched to a gene. The germline V gene has CDR1 MGHRA and CDR2 YSYEKL. Written as DNA, the CDR3 is TGCGCCAGCAGCCAAGGTACAGGGGATAGTGGCTACACCTTC. Encoded protein: CASSQGTGDSGYTF.

The chain links TRBV5-1 to TRBJ1-2, with TRBD1 as a possible D gene (5 bases). CDR3 length: 14 residues. V was cut by 4 bases and J by 2 bases, with 12 bases left in between. The V gene's germline CDR1 is SGHRS and CDR2 YFSETQ. The chain's CDR3 is CASSPRQHNYGYTF. DNA of the CDR3: TGCGCCAGCAGCCCGAGACAGCACAACTATGGCTACACCTTC. Full variable domain (rest looked up from reference TRBV5-1 and TRBJ1-2): KAGVTQTPRYLIKTRGQQVTLSCSPISGHRSVSWYQQTPGQGLQFLFEYFSETQRNKGNFPGRFSGRQFSNSRSEMNVSTLELGDSALYLCASSPRQHNYGYTFGSGTRLTVV.

This chain connects TRBV5-1 to TRBJ1-4; 7 positions match TRBD1. The CDR3 consists of 14 residues. V was pared by 5 bases and J by 7 bases, with 8 bases of the junction left unmatched. Germline V gene lookup returns CDR1 SGHRS and CDR2 YFSETQ. The CDR3 DNA follows: TGCGCCAGCAGTGAGGGGGCTGGGGGTGAAAAACTGTTTTTT. Translating gives CASSEGAGGEKLFF.

This clone was counted between two and nine times. The rearrangement links TRBV7-6 to TRBJ2-2, with D possibly being TRBD1 (7 bases). The CDR3 contains 18 residues. Germline assignment: CDR1 SGHVS and CDR2 FNYEAQ. V lost 1 base and J 1 base, leaving 16 bases between the germline ends. CDR3 sequence (DNA): TGTGCCAGCAGCTTAGTTGGTGCGGGACAGTTGAACACCGGGGAGCTGTTTTTT. It yields the protein CASSLVGAGQLNTGELFF.

This clone was found once. This chain joins TRBV27 and TRBJ2-1, with 9 bases matching TRBD1. The J segment lost 5 bases and the V segment lost 1 base, leaving 9 bases of the junction unmatched. The CDR3 loop spans 17 amino acids. CDR1 and CDR2 (germline): MNHEY, SMNVEV (reference sequence). This CDR3 reads CASSLLAGTGLNNEQFF. The CDR3, as DNA: TGTGCCAGCAGTTTATTGGCCGGGACAGGGCTCAACAATGAGCAGTTCTTC.

This clone was detected only a few times. CDR3 protein: CASSKGQGGYEQYF. Written as DNA, the CDR3 is TGTGCCAGCAGCAAGGGACAGGGGGGCTACGAGCAGTACTTC. This sequence joins TRBV9 and TRBJ2-7, with 11 bases aligning to TRBD1. CDR3 size: 14 residues. Germline-derived CDR1 and CDR2 are SGDLS and YYNGEE. After removal of 4 bases from V and 3 bases from J, the junction contained 3 bases not matched to a gene.